These 3 T cell receptor beta chains originate from one sample sequenced in a study of blood T cell repertoires in COVID-19 (dated by TCRdb to between 2020 and 2021). Libraries were made using the immunoSEQ multiplex PCR assay. Here the immuneACCESS table is served through TCRdb, limited to in-frame sequences with V and J called. Missing clones are a known gap in these copies; in checked studies unresolved V genes cover under half, and the rest lacks a known reason. This sample comprises tens of thousands of clones, less than 80% of them detected only once. About 31% of the sample belongs to the ten largest clones. The sequenced sample was peripheral blood. These receptors were taken from a human donor in a cohort sampled during active COVID-19.

This chain links TRBV25-1 with TRBJ2-7, with 13 bases that match TRBD2. The ends lost 5 bases at V and 5 bases at J; junction bases unmatched: 12. Germline CDR1 MGHDK, CDR2 SYGVNS. CDR3 length: 17 residues. The CDR3 DNA reads TGTGCCAGCAGTCCAACACTAGCGGGAGGGGCTGGCCACGAGCAGTACTTC. It yields the protein CASSPTLAGGAGHEQYF.

This clone was detected only a few times. The sample holds other DNA sequences that translate to the same CDR3. The rearrangement joins TRBV19 to TRBJ1-2, with 8 bases lining up with TRBD1. The CDR3 consists of 13 residues. After removal of 7 bases from V and 6 bases from J, the junction contained 7 bases not matched to a gene. The germline V gene encodes CDR1 LNHDA and CDR2 SQIVND (reference sequence). CDR3 sequence: CASTLDRVDGYTF. CDR3 in DNA: TGTGCCAGTACCCTGGACAGGGTAGATGGCTACACCTTC.

This chain links TRBV6-2 or TRBV6-3 with TRBJ2-5; 8 positions agree with TRBD1. The germline gives CDR1 MNHEY, CDR2 SVGEGT. The CDR3 spans 15 residues. J lost 1 base, V lost 6 bases, and 7 bases had no gene match. DNA of the CDR3: TGTGCCAGCAGCCTACCTGGACAGGGCCAAGAGACCCAGTACTTC. As protein: CASSLPGQGQETQYF.